This T cell receptor beta chain was sequenced during a study of blood T cell repertoires in COVID-19. From germline, CDR1 is SGHRS and CDR2 YFSETQ. This CDR3 is built from 15 residues. V was pared by 1 base and J by 3 bases, with 11 bases between. Source study methods: The assay estimated nucleated cells by amplifying reference gene primers. TCRdb's copy holds only in-frame clones and misses some; the assay was immunoSEQ multiplex PCR. V and J calls and clone size are as listed in that table; D and trimming were resolved from the DNA. The table includes more than 55,000 clones, just over 85% detected once.

This TCR was recovered from a woman aged 80 or older with acute or convalescent COVID-19. Sequencing used peripheral blood. The rearrangement links TRBV5-1 to TRBJ2-1; the D gene is possibly TRBD2 (6 bases). The CDR3 nucleotides read TGCGCCAGCAGCTTGACTAGCCCAAGCTACAATGAGCAGTTCTTC. Translating it yields CASSLTSPSYNEQFF.